This TCR beta chain stems from a study of blood T cell repertoires in COVID-19. In this sample, this clone turned up a few times. Only in-frame clones appear in the TCRdb table, and some are missing; sequencing was by immunoSEQ multiplex PCR. The sample yields 200,000 to 250,000 clones, 82% seen once. The CDR3 extends over 16 amino acids. The V gene end was trimmed by 0 bases and the J gene end by 2 bases; junction bases not matched to a gene: 2. Germline V CDR1 and CDR2: SGHTA, FQGNSA. This clonotype originated in a woman over 75 with acute or convalescent COVID-19. The chain uses TRBV7-2 and TRBJ2-5; TRBD2 agrees at 11 bases. The material sequenced was peripheral blood. The CDR3 nucleotides read TGTGCCAGCAGCTTAGCCGCTAGCGGGGGGCAAGAGACCCAGTACTTC. It codes for CASSLAASGGQETQYF.